This T cell receptor beta chain is drawn from a study of blood T cell repertoires in COVID-19. Looking at the study overall: Some COVID-19 samples were acute and others convalescent; all came from the United States, Italy and Spain. T cells, B-cell-depleted T cells, or PBMCs provided the cDNA or gDNA that served as material.

The ends were cut back, 4 bases at V and 6 bases at J, with 16 bases in the middle. The CDR3 covers 15 residues. From germline, CDR1 is KGHSH and CDR2 LQKENI. Profiling relied on immunoSEQ multiplex PCR, and the TCRdb table lists in-frame clones only, not all of them. The sample gives some 38,000 clones, about 82% of which show up once; 9% to 10% is in the top ten. In its sample, this clone was seen a few times. The source material was peripheral blood. The origin of this receptor is a man aged 55 to 70 in a cohort sampled during active COVID-19. The chain combines TRBV18 with TRBJ1-5; the D gene is possibly TRBD1 (6 bases). The CDR3 loop is CASSLAAGESQPQHF. The CDR3 coding sequence is TGTGCCAGCTCACTCGCCGCAGGGGAAAGTCAGCCCCAGCATTTT.